This T cell receptor beta chain was recovered during a study of control samples from healthy donors and cancer patients. This CDR3 spans 13 amino acids. Germline-derived CDR1 and CDR2 are PRHDT and FYEKMQ (reference sequence). Trimming removed 4 bases at V and 4 bases at J, with 11 bases between. Measured with immunoSEQ multiplex PCR; TCRdb has only the in-frame clones, and not every one. The repertoire holds over 150,000 clones, with 90% to 95% as singletons. The gene calls are TRBV13 and TRBJ2-7; D remains unclear. The receptor was isolated from a woman aged 18 to 35 in good health. Specimen: blood. DNA of the CDR3: TGTGCCAGCAGCTCCCTACAGATTTACGAGCAGTACTTC. Its translation is CASSSLQIYEQYF.